Following are 9 T cell receptor beta chains from one sample sequenced in a study of identical twins. TCRdb redid the calling of the 5' RACE reads with MiXCR, one entry per CDR3 protein. The sample has about 100,000 distinct CDR3 sequences, under 7% seen once; the top ten hold approximately 12%. Input material: memory T cells sorted from blood. Source of these receptors: a woman aged 50 to 60 in good health.

This clonotype was observed many times. The genes are TRBV12-3 or TRBV12-4 and TRBJ2-7; 8 nucleotides align to TRBD2. The CDR3 contains 14 residues. V lost 8 bases and J lost 3; bases outside the gene matches: 9. The DNA of the CDR3 is TGTGCCAGCCCGGGACTAGAGAACGACTACGAGCAGTACGTC. Translating it yields CASPGLENDYEQYV.

This clonotype occurred many times. The rearrangement links TRBV5-5 to TRBJ2-3; D call uncertain. Trimming pared 4 bases from V and 0 bases from J, leaving 3 bases between. CDR1 is SGHKS and CDR2 is YYEKEE in the germline V gene (reference sequence). The CDR3 is made up of 12 amino acids. Written as DNA, the CDR3 is TGTGCCAGCAGCCTAAGCACAGATACGCAGTATTTT. Its translation is CASSLSTDTQYF.

There are many counts of this clonotype. The chain uses TRBV29-1 and TRBJ2-1, with 12 bases matching TRBD2. The V gene's germline CDR1 is SQVTM and CDR2 ANQGSEA. V shed 6 bases, J shed 5 bases, and the junction held 8 bases outside the gene matches. The CDR3 is 15 residues long. The CDR3 sequence is CSVLTSGSWNNEQFF. CDR3 sequence (DNA): TGCAGCGTCTTGACTAGCGGGAGTTGGAACAATGAGCAGTTCTTC.

This clonotype was recorded a few times. V usage is TRBV2 and J usage is TRBJ2-1; a weak D match, TRBD1 (7 bases). The V end was cut by 9 bases, the J end by 7 bases, with 19 bases between. Germline loops: CDR1 SNHLY, CDR2 FYNNEI. The length of the CDR3 is 14 residues. CDR3 region: CARRAWTGGNEQFF. In nucleotides, the CDR3 is TGTGCCAGAAGAGCATGGACAGGAGGGAATGAGCAGTTCTTC.

The chain has TRBV11-2 and TRBJ2-7; D perhaps matches TRBD1 (5 bases). Germline-derived CDR1 and CDR2 are SGHAT and FQNNGV. The CDR3 totals 12 residues. The V end lost 4 bases, the J end lost 4 bases, and 8 bases lay between the germline ends. The DNA of the CDR3 is TGTGCCAGCAGCTACAGGACGTACGAGCAGTACGTC. Protein sequence: CASSYRTYEQYV.

In its sample, this clonotype was seen many times. This chain uses TRBV9 with TRBJ2-5, with a possible D match to TRBD2 (6 bases). The CDR3 has 15 residues. Germline V CDR1 and CDR2: SGDLS, YYNGEE. Trimming removed 0 bases at V and 13 bases at J, with 22 bases between. CDR3 in amino acids: CASSVDRGGRGPRYF. The CDR3 DNA is TGTGCCAGCAGCGTAGATAGAGGAGGGCGTGGGCCCCGGTACTTC.

This clonotype was found many times. This chain connects TRBV20-1 to TRBJ2-5; perhaps TRBD2 as D (5 bases). Between the trimmed V and J ends, which lost 6 bases and 6 bases, there was a span of 20 bases. CDR1 and CDR2 from the germline V gene are DFQATT and SNEGSKA (reference sequence). The CDR3 is made up of 14 amino acids. Here the CDR3 reads CSAKDISREKTQYF. The CDR3 coding sequence is TGCAGTGCGAAAGACATCTCAAGGGAGAAGACCCAGTACTTC.

This clonotype has a count of ten or more. This rearrangement joins TRBV27 to TRBJ2-1; 7 positions match TRBD2. The germline gives CDR1 MNHEY, CDR2 SMNVEV (reference sequence). Germline trimming cut 4 bases from V and 5 bases from J; bases unmatched to any gene: 5. The CDR3 spans 14 residues. In DNA form, the CDR3 reads TGTGCCAGCAGTTCTACGGGAGGAAACAATGAGCAGTTCTTC. Its protein product is CASSSTGGNNEQFF.

This clonotype was found many times. The rearrangement uses TRBV12-3 or TRBV12-4 and TRBJ2-2; D not resolved. Trimming removed 3 bases from V and 6 bases from J, with 5 bases in between. The CDR3 extends over 12 amino acids. In nucleotides, the CDR3 is TGTGCCAGCAGTTTGGGGTCCGGGGAGCTGTTTTTT. Protein: CASSLGSGELFF.